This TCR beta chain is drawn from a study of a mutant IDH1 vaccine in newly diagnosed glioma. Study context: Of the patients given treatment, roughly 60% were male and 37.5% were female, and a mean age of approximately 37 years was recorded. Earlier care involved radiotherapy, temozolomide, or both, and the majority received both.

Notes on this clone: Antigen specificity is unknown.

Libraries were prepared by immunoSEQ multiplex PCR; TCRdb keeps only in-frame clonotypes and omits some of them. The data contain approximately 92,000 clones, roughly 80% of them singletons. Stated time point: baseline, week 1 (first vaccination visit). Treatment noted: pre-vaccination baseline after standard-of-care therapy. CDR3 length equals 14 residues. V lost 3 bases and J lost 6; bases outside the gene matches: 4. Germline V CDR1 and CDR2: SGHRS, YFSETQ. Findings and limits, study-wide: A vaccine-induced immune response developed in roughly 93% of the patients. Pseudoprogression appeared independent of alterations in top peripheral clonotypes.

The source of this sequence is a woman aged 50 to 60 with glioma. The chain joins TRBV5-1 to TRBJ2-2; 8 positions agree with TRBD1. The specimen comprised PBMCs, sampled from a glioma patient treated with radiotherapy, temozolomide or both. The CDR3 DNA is TGCGCCAGCAGCTCAGGGGGCCGTGCCGGGGAGCTGTTTTTT. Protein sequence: CASSSGGRAGELFF. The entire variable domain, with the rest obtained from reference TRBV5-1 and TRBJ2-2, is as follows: KAGVTQTPRYLIKTRGQQVTLSCSPISGHRSVSWYQQTPGQGLQFLFEYFSETQRNKGNFPGRFSGRQFSNSRSEMNVSTLELGDSALYLCASSSGGRAGELFFGEGSRLTVL.